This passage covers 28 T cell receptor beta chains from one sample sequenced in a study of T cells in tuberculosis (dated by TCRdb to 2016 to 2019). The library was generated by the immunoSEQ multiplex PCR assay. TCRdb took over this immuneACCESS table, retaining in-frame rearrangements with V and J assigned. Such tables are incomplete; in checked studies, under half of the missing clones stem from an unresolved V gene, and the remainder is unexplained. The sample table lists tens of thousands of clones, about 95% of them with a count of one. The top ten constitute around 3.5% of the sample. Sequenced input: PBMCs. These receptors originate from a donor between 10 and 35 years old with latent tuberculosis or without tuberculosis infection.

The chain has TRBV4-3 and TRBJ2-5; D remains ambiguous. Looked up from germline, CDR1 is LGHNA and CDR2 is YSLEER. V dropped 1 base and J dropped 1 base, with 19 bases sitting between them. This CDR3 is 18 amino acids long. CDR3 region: CASSQVFFWPLPQETQYF. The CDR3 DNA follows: TGCGCCAGCAGCCAAGTTTTTTTCTGGCCGTTACCCCAAGAGACCCAGTACTTC.

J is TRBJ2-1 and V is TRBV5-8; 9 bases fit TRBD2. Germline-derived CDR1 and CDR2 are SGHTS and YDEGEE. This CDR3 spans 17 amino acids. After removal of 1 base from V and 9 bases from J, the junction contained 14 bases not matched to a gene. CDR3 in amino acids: CASSLLEAGGLNGEQFF. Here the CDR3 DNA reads TGTGCCAGCAGCTTGTTGGAGGCGGGGGGGCTCAATGGTGAGCAGTTCTTC.

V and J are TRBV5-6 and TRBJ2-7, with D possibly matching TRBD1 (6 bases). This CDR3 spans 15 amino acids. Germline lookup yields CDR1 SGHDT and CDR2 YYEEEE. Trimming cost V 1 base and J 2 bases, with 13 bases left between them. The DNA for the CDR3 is TGTGCCAGCAGCTTGACGCAGGGGAGAACCTACGAGCAGTACTTC. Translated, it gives CASSLTQGRTYEQYF.

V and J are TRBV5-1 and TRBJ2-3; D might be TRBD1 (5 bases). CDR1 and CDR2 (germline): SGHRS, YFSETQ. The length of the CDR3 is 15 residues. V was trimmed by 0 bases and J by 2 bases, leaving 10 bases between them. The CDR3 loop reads CASSLEGPATDTQYF. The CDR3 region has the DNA TGCGCCAGCAGCTTGGAGGGGCCCGCCACAGATACGCAGTATTTT.

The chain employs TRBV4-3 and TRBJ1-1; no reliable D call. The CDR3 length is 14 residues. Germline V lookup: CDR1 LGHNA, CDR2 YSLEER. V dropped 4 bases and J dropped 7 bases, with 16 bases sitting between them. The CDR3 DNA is TGCGCCAGCAGCCCCATCAACACCGCCAGTGAAGCTTTCTTT. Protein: CASSPINTASEAFF.

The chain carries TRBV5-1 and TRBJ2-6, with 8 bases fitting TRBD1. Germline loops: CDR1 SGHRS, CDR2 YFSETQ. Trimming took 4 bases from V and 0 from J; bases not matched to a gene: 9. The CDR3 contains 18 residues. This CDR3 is CASSLLRTGPSGANVLTF. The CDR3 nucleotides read TGCGCCAGCAGCCTCCTCCGGACAGGGCCCTCTGGGGCCAACGTCCTGACTTTC.

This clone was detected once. The CDR3 spells CATSRGIPSERNEQFF. In DNA, the CDR3 is TGTGCCACCAGCAGAGGGATCCCCAGCGAAAGGAATGAGCAGTTCTTC. V usage is TRBV15 and J usage is TRBJ2-1; D is unresolved. Between the trimmed V and J ends, which lost 1 base and 7 bases, there was a span of 17 bases. Germline V CDR1 and CDR2: LNHNV, YYDKDF (reference sequence). The CDR3 extends over 16 amino acids.

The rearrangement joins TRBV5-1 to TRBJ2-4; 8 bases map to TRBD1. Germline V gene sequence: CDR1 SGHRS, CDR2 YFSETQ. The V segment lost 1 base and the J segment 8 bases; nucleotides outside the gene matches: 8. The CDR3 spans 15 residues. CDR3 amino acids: CASSLQTGGGDIQYF. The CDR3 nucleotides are TGCGCCAGCAGCTTGCAAACAGGGGGAGGAGACATTCAGTACTTC.

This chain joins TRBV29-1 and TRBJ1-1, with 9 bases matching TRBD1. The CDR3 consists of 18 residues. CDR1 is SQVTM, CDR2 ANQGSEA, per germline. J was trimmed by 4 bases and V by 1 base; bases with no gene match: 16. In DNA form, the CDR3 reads TGCAGCGTTGAAGCCTACTCACCGGGACAGGGTTTGGGCACTGAAGCTTTCTTT. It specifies CSVEAYSPGQGLGTEAFF.

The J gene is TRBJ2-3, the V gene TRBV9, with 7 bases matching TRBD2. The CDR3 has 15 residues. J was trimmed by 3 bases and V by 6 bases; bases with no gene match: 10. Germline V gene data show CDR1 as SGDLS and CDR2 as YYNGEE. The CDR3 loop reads CASIKAGYRTDTQYF. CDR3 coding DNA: TGTGCCAGCATCAAAGCGGGGTATAGGACAGATACGCAGTATTTT.

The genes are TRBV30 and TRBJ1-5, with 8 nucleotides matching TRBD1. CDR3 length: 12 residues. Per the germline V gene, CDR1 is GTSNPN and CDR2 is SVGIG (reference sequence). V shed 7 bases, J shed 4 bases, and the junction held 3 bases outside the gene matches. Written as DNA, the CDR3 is TGTGCCTCGGACAGGGATAATCAGCCCCAGCATTTT. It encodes CASDRDNQPQHF.

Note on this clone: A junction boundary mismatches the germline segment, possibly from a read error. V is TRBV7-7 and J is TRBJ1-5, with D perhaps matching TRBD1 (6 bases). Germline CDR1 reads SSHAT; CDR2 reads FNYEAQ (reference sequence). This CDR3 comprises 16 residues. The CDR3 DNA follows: TGTGCTAGCAGCTTAGCGGATACAGGGACAAATCAGCCCCAGCATTTT. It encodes CASSLADTGTNQPQHF.

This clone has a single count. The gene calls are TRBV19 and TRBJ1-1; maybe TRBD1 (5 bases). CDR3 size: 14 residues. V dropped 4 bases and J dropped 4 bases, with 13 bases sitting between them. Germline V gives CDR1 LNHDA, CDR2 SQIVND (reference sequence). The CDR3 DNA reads TGTGCCAGTAGTACGCCAGGGAAGTCCACTGAAGCTTTCTTT. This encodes CASSTPGKSTEAFF.

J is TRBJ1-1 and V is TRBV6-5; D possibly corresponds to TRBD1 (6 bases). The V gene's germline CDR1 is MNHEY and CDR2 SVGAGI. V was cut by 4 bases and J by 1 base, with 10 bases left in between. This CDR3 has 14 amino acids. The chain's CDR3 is CASSFDRRNTEAFF. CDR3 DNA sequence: TGTGCCAGCAGTTTTGACAGGAGGAACACTGAAGCTTTCTTT.

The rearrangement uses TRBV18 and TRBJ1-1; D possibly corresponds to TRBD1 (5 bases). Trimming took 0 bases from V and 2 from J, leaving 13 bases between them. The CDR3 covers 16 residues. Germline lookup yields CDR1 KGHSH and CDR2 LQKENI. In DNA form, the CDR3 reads TGTGCCAGCTCACCACCGGAAGCGGGGGTTAACACTGAAGCTTTCTTT. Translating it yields CASSPPEAGVNTEAFF.

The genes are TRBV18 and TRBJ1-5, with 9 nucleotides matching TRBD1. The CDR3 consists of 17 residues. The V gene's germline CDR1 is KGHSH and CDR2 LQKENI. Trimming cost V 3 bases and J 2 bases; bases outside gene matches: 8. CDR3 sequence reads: CASSPSTGGGRNQPQHF. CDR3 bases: TGTGCCAGCTCACCCTCGACAGGGGGGGGCCGCAATCAGCCCCAGCATTTT.

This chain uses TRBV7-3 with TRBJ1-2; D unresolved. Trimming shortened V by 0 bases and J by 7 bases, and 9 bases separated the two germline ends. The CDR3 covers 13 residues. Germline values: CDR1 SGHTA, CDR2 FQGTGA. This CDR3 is CASSLTVVSGYTF. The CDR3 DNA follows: TGTGCCAGCAGCTTAACAGTAGTGAGTGGCTACACCTTC.

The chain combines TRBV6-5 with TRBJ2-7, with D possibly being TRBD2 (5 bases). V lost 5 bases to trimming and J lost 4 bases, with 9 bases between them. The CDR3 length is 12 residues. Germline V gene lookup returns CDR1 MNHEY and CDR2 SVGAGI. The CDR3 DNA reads TGTGCCAGCAGTCAAGGGAGATACGAGCAGTACTTC. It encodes CASSQGRYEQYF.

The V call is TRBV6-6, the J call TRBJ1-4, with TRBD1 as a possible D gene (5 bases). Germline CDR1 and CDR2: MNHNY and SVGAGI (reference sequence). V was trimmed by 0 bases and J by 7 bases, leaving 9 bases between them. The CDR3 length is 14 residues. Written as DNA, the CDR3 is TGTGCCAGCAGTTACTCAGGGGCTGCTGAAAAACTGTTTTTT. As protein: CASSYSGAAEKLFF.

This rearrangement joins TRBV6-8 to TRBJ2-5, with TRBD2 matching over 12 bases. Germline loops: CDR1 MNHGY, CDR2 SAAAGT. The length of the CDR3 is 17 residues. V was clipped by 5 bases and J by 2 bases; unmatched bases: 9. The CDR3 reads CASSSRTSGDEQETQYF. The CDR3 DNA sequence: TGTGCCAGCAGTAGCAGGACTAGCGGGGACGAACAAGAGACCCAGTACTTC.

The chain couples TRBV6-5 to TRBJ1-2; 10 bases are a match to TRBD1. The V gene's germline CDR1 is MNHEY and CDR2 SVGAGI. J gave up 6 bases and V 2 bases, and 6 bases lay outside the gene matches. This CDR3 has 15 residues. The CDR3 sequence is CASSYMDRGGHGYTF. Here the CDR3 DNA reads TGTGCCAGCAGTTACATGGACAGGGGGGGTCATGGCTACACCTTC.

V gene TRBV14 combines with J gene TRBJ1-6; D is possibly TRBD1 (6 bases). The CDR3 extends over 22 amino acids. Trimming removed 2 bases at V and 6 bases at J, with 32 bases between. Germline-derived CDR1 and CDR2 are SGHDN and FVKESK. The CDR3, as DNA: TGTGCCAGCAGCCAATTCCGGGCGTTGGGGGCTGAAATTCAAGGATCTAATTCACCCCTCCACTTT. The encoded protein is CASSQFRALGAEIQGSNSPLHF. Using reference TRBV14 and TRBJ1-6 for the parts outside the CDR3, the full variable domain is EAGVTQFPSHSVIEKGQTVTLRCDPISGHDNLYWYRRVMGKEIKFLLHFVKESKQDESGMPNNRFLAERTGGTYSTLKVQPAELEDSGVYFCASSQFRALGAEIQGSNSPLHFGNGTRLTVT.

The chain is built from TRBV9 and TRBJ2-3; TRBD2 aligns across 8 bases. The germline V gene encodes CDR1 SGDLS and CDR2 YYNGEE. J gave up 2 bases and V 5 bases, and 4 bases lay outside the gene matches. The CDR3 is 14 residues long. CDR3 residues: CASRLGLATDTQYF. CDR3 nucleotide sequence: TGTGCCAGCAGGCTAGGACTAGCCACAGATACGCAGTATTTT.

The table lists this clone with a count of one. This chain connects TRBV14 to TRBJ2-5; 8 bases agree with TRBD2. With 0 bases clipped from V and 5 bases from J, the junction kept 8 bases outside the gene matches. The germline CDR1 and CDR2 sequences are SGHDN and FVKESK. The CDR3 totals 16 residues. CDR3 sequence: CASSQDPAGVLETQYF. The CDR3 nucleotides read TGTGCCAGCAGCCAAGATCCAGCGGGGGTCCTGGAGACCCAGTACTTC.

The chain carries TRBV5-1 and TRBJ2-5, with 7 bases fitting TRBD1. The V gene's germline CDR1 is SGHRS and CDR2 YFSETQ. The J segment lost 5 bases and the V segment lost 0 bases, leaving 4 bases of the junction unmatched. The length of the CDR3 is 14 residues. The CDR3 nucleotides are TGCGCCAGCAGCTTGGAGGGGGCAGTGGAGACCCAGTACTTC. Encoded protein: CASSLEGAVETQYF.

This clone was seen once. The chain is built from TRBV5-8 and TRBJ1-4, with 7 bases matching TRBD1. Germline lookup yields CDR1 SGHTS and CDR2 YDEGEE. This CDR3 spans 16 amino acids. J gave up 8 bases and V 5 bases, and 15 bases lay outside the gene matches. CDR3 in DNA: TGTGCCAGCAGTCGTATGAGTAGACAGGGTGGAGAAAAACTGTTTTTT. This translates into CASSRMSRQGGEKLFF.

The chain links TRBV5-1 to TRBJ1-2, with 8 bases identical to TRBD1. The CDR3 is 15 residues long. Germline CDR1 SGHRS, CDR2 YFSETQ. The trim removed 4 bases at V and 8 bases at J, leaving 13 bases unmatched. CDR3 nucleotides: TGCGCCAGCAGCAGAGGTGGACAGGGAGTTTACGGCTACACCTTC. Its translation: CASSRGGQGVYGYTF.

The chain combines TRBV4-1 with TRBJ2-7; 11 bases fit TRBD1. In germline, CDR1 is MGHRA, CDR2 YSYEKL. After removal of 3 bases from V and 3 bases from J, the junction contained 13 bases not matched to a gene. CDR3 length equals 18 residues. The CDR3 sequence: CASSQDQLPGTGGYEQYF. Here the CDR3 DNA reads TGCGCCAGCAGCCAGGACCAACTTCCCGGGACAGGGGGCTACGAGCAGTACTTC.